This T cell receptor beta chain was recorded in a study of shared clonotypes between healthy human individuals. The CDR3 loop spans 16 amino acids. J gave up 7 bases and V 3 bases, and 9 bases lay outside the gene matches. Germline V lookup: CDR1 MDHEN, CDR2 SYDVKM. Deep level was the assay's run setting. The authors sequenced unsorted PBMC DNA on ten immunoSEQ deep assay plates. Clones were sequenced by immunoSEQ multiplex PCR, and TCRdb holds only the in-frame ones, with some missing. Among about 520,000 clones, approximately 81% were seen once, and the ten largest hold 10% to 15%. Sequencing was done on a sample of PBMCs. The J gene is TRBJ2-1, the V gene TRBV28, with 10 nucleotides matching TRBD2. This clonotype originated in a woman between 40 and 55 years old in good health. Some clones in this sample may be carry-over from other donors' samples. In nucleotides, the CDR3 is TGTGCCAGCAGTTTCCCAGGAGCGGGAGGGGGAAATGAGCAGTTCTTC. It specifies CASSFPGAGGGNEQFF.